The clone carrying this TCR beta chain came up a few times. The target antigen is unknown. A much larger clone sits a single nucleotide away, making a read error possible. The data were taken from a study of blood T cells in healthy people across ages. Across the whole study: T cells yielded about one barcoded beta molecule per two cells through template switching. Study-level points and caveats: Older individuals had lower TCR beta diversity per million T cells (the decline was roughly linear).

A second PCR of roughly 7 to 11 cycles used a sample-barcoded 5' primer and a J-beta primer mix. Any given sample supplied a minimum of 2.5 million CDR3-containing paired-end reads. Each CDR3 protein gets one entry after TCRdb re-called the 5' RACE reads with MiXCR. The sample comprises about 640,000 distinct CDR3 sequences, under 65% of which are singletons, and over 30% rests with the top ten. Each individual donor underwent a draw of ten milliliters of peripheral blood. J lost 5 bases, V lost 5 bases, and 7 bases had no gene match. CDR3 length: 14 amino acids. This rearrangement joins TRBV12-3 or TRBV12-4 to TRBJ2-3; 7 bases agree with TRBD1. This receptor was taken from a man in his sixties in good health. Sequencing used blood. Here the CDR3 reads CASSGRGTGDTQYF. Written as DNA, the CDR3 is TGTGCCAGCAGTGGCAGGGGGACCGGAGATACGCAGTATTTT.